This T cell receptor beta chain was observed in a study of shared clonotypes between healthy human individuals. Study findings and constraints: The sampled material consisted only of blood, and tissue repertoires are likely to differ. Some naive CD4 clonotypes, about 5.5%, turned up in common across several donors.

As concerns this clone: The antigen remains undetermined.

Evenly divided among several immunoSEQ plates was the genomic DNA of each subset. Sorted-subset replicate PCR reactions were performed with approximately 180 ng DNA, corresponding to 30,000 or so T cell genomes. The data were produced by immunoSEQ multiplex PCR, yet TCRdb's version contains in-frame clones alone and is incomplete. Here the sample spans millions of clones, about 95% being singletons. The V end lost 7 bases, the J end lost 1 base, and 7 bases lay between the germline ends. The V gene's germline CDR1 is SEHNR and CDR2 FQNEAQ (reference sequence). This CDR3 spans 12 amino acids. It was CD45RO-negative cells, positively selected for CCR7, that made up naive CD8 cells, with terminally differentiated effector memory CD45RA+ cells excluded.

The V and J genes are TRBV7-9 and TRBJ1-1; D not certain. This TCR came from a man in his late teens or twenties in good health. Material for sequencing was naive CD8+ T cells sorted from blood. This CDR3 reads CASNSGNTEAFF. The CDR3 DNA follows: TGTGCCAGCAATAGCGGGAACACTGAAGCTTTCTTT.